Below, 25 T cell receptor beta chains from the same sample are listed, as sequenced in a study of spatial heterogeneity in lung cancer. Time point of the sample: sample taken at primary tumor resection. Extraction of whole RNA from tumor, nontumor lung or frozen PBMC preceded unsorted sequencing. MiXCR, applied by TCRdb to the 5' RACE reads, yields one record per CDR3 protein. The sample has about 50,000 distinct CDR3 sequences, 7.5% to 9% seen once. This sample comprised PBMCs, obtained at surgery. The receptors shown here come from a female donor with early-stage non-small cell lung cancer.

This clonotype was counted between two and nine times. This chain uses TRBV28 with TRBJ1-2, with 8 nucleotides matching TRBD1. The V gene's germline CDR1 is MDHEN and CDR2 SYDVKM. This CDR3 contains 17 residues. J gave up 6 bases and V 4 bases, and 16 bases lay outside the gene matches. The CDR3 here is CASSSHPTGGIGDGYTF. The CDR3 nucleotides read TGTGCCAGCAGTTCCCACCCTACAGGGGGAATAGGGGATGGCTACACCTTC.

This clonotype showed up just a few times. The chain couples TRBV10-3 to TRBJ1-6; the match to TRBD1 covers 9 bases. CDR1 ENHRY and CDR2 SYGVKD come from the germline V gene. J gave up 7 bases and V 11 bases, and 6 bases lay outside the gene matches. The CDR3 loop spans 13 amino acids. The CDR3 DNA is TGTGCCTCCACAGGGGGCCTCAATTCACCCCTCCACTTT. Translated: CASTGGLNSPLHF.

This clonotype was seen ten or more times. This chain connects TRBV6-6 to TRBJ2-3; 13 bases match TRBD2. The CDR3 totals 15 residues. Trimming removed 6 bases from V and 1 base from J; junction bases left unmatched: 1. Germline values: CDR1 MNHNY, CDR2 SVGAGI (reference sequence). CDR3 sequence: CASRGLAGRTDTQYF. DNA of the CDR3: TGTGCCAGCAGGGGACTAGCGGGGCGCACAGATACGCAGTATTTT.

This clonotype was seen repeatedly, ten times or more. V gene TRBV5-1 combines with J gene TRBJ2-1; no reliable D call. CDR1 and CDR2 (germline): SGHRS, YFSETQ. There are 14 residues in the CDR3. Deletions cut 7 bases from V and 0 bases from J, with 11 bases between. DNA of the CDR3: TGCGCCAGCCGACCCCTAAGCTCCTACAATGAGCAGTTCTTC. Amino acids: CASRPLSSYNEQFF.

A few counts support this clonotype. The V gene is TRBV6-2 or TRBV6-3, the J gene TRBJ1-5; D unresolved. In germline, CDR1 is MNHEY, CDR2 SVGEGT. Trimming took 0 bases from V and 5 from J, leaving 5 bases between them. The CDR3 length is 13 residues. The DNA for the CDR3 is TGTGCCAGCAGTTACTCTCCGCATCAGCCCCAGCATTTT. Translated: CASSYSPHQPQHF.

This clonotype has just a few counts. The chain uses TRBV20-1 and TRBJ2-5; 7 nucleotides line up with TRBD2. CDR3 size: 13 residues. Germline CDR1 DFQATT, CDR2 SNEGSKA (reference sequence). V gave up 6 bases and J gave up 4 bases; unmatched junction bases: 8. CDR3 DNA sequence: TGCAGTGCGCCCCAACTAGCGCGAGAGACCCAGTACTTC. Its protein is CSAPQLARETQYF.

At least ten counts were recorded for this clonotype. The chain joins TRBV28 to TRBJ1-2, with D possibly TRBD1 on 5 matching bases. This CDR3 contains 15 residues. Trimming pared 1 base from V and 4 bases from J, leaving 13 bases between. Germline V gives CDR1 MDHEN, CDR2 SYDVKM. The DNA of the CDR3 is TGTGCCAGCAGTTTATCCCCCGGGGCCCCCTATGGCTACACCTTC. It translates to CASSLSPGAPYGYTF.

There are many counts of this clonotype. The chain links TRBV29-1 to TRBJ2-4; the D gene is possibly TRBD1 (6 bases). V was pared by 5 bases and J by 7 bases, with 12 bases between. The CDR3 consists of 12 residues. Germline-derived CDR1 and CDR2 are SQVTM and ANQGSEA. The CDR3 nucleotides read TGCAGCGTTTTCGGACAGAGTAACATTCAGTACTTC. Protein: CSVFGQSNIQYF.

This clonotype has a count of ten or more. The CDR3 loop is CASMGQGDHEQFF. CDR3 nucleotides: TGTGCCAGCATGGGACAGGGAGATCATGAGCAGTTCTTC. V gene TRBV6-2 or TRBV6-3 combines with J gene TRBJ2-1; TRBD1 matches 9 bases. CDR3 length equals 13 residues. Losses at the gene ends were 7 bases for V and 8 bases for J; bases not matched to a gene: 6. Germline-derived CDR1 and CDR2 are MNHEY and SVGEGT.

This clonotype was observed at least ten times. The V gene is TRBV30, the J gene TRBJ2-1, with TRBD2 identical over 11 bases. Trimming removed 2 bases from V and 7 bases from J; junction bases left unmatched: 7. Germline CDR1 and CDR2: GTSNPN and SVGIG (reference sequence). This CDR3 is built from 15 residues. The CDR3 spells CAWSLSGGALNEQFF. DNA for the CDR3: TGTGCCTGGAGTCTTAGCGGGGGGGCTTTAAATGAGCAGTTCTTC.

Only a few counts were recorded for this clonotype. The chain joins TRBV9 to TRBJ1-2, with a tentative D call TRBD1 (6 bases). The CDR3 runs to 16 residues. Trimming pared 0 bases from V and 8 bases from J, leaving 20 bases between. Germline-derived CDR1 and CDR2 are SGDLS and YYNGEE. This chain's CDR3 is CASSVGTAGLDGGYTF. The DNA for the CDR3 is TGTGCCAGCAGCGTAGGGACAGCCGGACTGGACGGCGGCTACACCTTC.

This clonotype has more than one count but fewer than ten. The chain carries TRBV30 and TRBJ1-5; D not resolved. This CDR3 is built from 14 residues. V was shortened by 0 bases and J by 7 bases, with 13 bases between the two germline ends. Germline-derived CDR1 and CDR2 are GTSNPN and SVGIG (reference sequence). CDR3 sequence (DNA): TGTGCCTGGAGTGTAGGTAGGGCCGGGCAGCCCCAGCATTTT. Amino acid sequence: CAWSVGRAGQPQHF.

The chain joins TRBV12-3 or TRBV12-4 to TRBJ1-3; D is ambiguous. This CDR3 contains 12 residues. V was trimmed by 7 bases and J by 0 bases, leaving 4 bases between them. The CDR3 here is CASTYSGNTIYF. The DNA for the CDR3 is TGTGCCAGCACCTACTCTGGAAACACCATATATTTT.

This clonotype was picked up a small number of times. V is TRBV6-2 or TRBV6-3 and J is TRBJ1-1; 7 bases agree with TRBD1. V lost 2 bases and J lost 5; bases outside the gene matches: 11. The length of the CDR3 is 16 residues. CDR1 is MNHEY and CDR2 is SVGEGT in the germline V gene. DNA of the CDR3: TGTGCCAGCAGTTACCGACAGGGACATCTTCCAACTGAAGCTTTCTTT. It yields the protein CASSYRQGHLPTEAFF.

This chain joins TRBV5-5 and TRBJ2-1; a possible D gene is TRBD1 (5 bases). CDR1 is SGHKS and CDR2 is YYEKEE in the germline V gene (reference sequence). Trimming removed 3 bases from V and 9 bases from J, with 19 bases in between. There are 15 residues in the CDR3. CDR3 bases: TGTGCCAGCAGCTCCGGCCAGGGTTTCGGAAGTGAGCAGTTCTTC. Translation: CASSSGQGFGSEQFF.

This clonotype was detected many times. The chain is built from TRBV5-1 and TRBJ2-5; a weak D match, TRBD1 (6 bases). Trimming left V 2 bases short and J 0 bases short, with 8 bases between. The CDR3 has 14 amino acids. Germline-derived CDR1 and CDR2 are SGHRS and YFSETQ. CDR3 DNA: TGCGCCAGCAGCTTAGGGACACACCAAGAGACCCAGTACTTC. Amino acids: CASSLGTHQETQYF.

Details on this clonotype: One end of the junction is discordant with germline, which a read error may explain. The V and J genes are TRBV12-3 or TRBV12-4 and TRBJ1-1; D not certain. This CDR3 has 12 residues. The CDR3 protein is CERSLGKNEDLF. The CDR3 bases are TGTGAAAGAAGTTTAGGGAAAAATGAAGATTTATTT.

J is TRBJ2-3 and V is TRBV6-6, with D tentatively TRBD1 or TRBD2 (5 bases each). The CDR3 totals 14 residues. Germline loops: CDR1 MNHNY, CDR2 SVGAGI (reference sequence). V shed 0 bases and J shed 6 bases, with 10 bases lying between them. The CDR3 sequence: CASSYSRGADTQYF. The CDR3 bases are TGTGCCAGCAGTTACTCGAGAGGGGCCGATACGCAGTATTTT.

The count of this clonotype is one. Since a much larger clone is just one base distant, this may be a read error. The final CDR3 position lacks the conserved phenylalanine or tryptophan, pointing to a likely read error. V and J are TRBV27 and TRBJ2-3, with 8 bases aligning to TRBD2. The germline V gene has CDR1 MNHEY and CDR2 SMNVEV (reference sequence). The CDR3 consists of 13 residues. The CDR3 is CASSGGVTDPQYL. As DNA, the CDR3 is TGTGCCAGCTCGGGGGGGGTCACAGATCCGCAGTATCTT.

This clonotype came up a few times. The chain recombines TRBV6-2 or TRBV6-3 with TRBJ2-7, with D possibly matching TRBD1 (5 bases). Looked up from germline, CDR1 is MNHEY and CDR2 is SVGEGT. Trimming shortened V by 2 bases and J by 3 bases, and 8 bases separated the two germline ends. The CDR3 runs 13 residues. CDR3 protein: CASSYPDNYEQYF. The DNA of the CDR3 is TGTGCCAGCAGTTACCCGGACAACTACGAGCAGTACTTC.

This clonotype occurred a few times. This rearrangement joins TRBV2 to TRBJ1-4, with 11 bases lining up with TRBD1. Germline trimming cut 6 bases from V and 8 bases from J; bases unmatched to any gene: 5. The CDR3 spans 14 residues. Germline CDR1 and CDR2: SNHLY and FYNNEI. This chain's CDR3 is CASSADRGQEKLFF. The CDR3 DNA reads TGTGCCAGCAGCGCGGACAGGGGGCAAGAAAAACTGTTTTTT.

There are many counts of this clonotype. The chain combines TRBV5-5 with TRBJ1-1; no firm D call. The CDR3 covers 15 residues. The germline CDR1 and CDR2 sequences are SGHKS and YYEKEE (reference sequence). The V and J ends lost 4 bases and 1 base respectively, with 14 bases between them. The CDR3 is CASSLRGYSNTEAFF. CDR3 DNA: TGTGCCAGCAGCCTGCGTGGGTACTCGAACACTGAAGCTTTCTTT.

This chain links TRBV7-8 with TRBJ2-2; D is uncertain. The CDR3 consists of 13 residues. V lost 1 base to trimming and J lost 4 bases, with 4 bases between them. Germline V gives CDR1 SGHVS, CDR2 FQNEAQ. The CDR3 DNA follows: TGTGCCAGCAGCTTAGGCTCCACCGGGGAGCTGTTTTTT. Translating gives CASSLGSTGELFF.

V and J are TRBV7-2 and TRBJ1-5, with 9 positions matching TRBD1. This CDR3 has 19 amino acids. Unmatched junction bases numbered 17, after V lost 5 bases and J lost 3 bases. Germline CDR1 reads SGHTA; CDR2 reads FQGNSA. This CDR3 reads CASSPGSGQGRRDNQPQHF. The CDR3 nucleotides are TGTGCCAGCAGCCCCGGCTCGGGACAGGGCCGGAGAGACAATCAGCCCCAGCATTTT.

The chain links TRBV2 to TRBJ2-5; 8 nucleotides align to TRBD1. Per the germline V gene, CDR1 is SNHLY and CDR2 is FYNNEI. The ends lost 4 bases at V and 3 bases at J; junction bases unmatched: 13. The CDR3 has 17 residues. CDR3 coding DNA: TGTGCCAGCAGTGCGCTGGTCAGGGGGCGTAGAGAAGAGACCCAGTACTTC. This codes for CASSALVRGRREETQYF.